This T cell receptor beta chain is from a study of blood T cell repertoires in COVID-19. Across the study: The study drew acute and convalescent COVID-19 samples from the United States, Italy and Spain. The analysed material was cDNA or gDNA that came from T cells, B-cell-depleted T cells, or PBMCs.

This clone was recorded many times. The CDR3 extends over 15 amino acids. Trimming took off 5 bases at V and 2 bases at J, with 10 bases between the two ends. Germline assignment: CDR1 MGHRA and CDR2 YSYEKL. Original analysis: It was from reference gene primer amplification that nucleated cell counts were estimated. The table came from immunoSEQ multiplex PCR; TCRdb's copy has only in-frame clones and leaves some out. The D gene and trimming were derived from the DNA, and the V and J assignments and clone size from that table. In the table there are just under 150,000 clones, 85% to 90% of which are singletons.

The sequence was obtained from a woman aged 45 to 65 with active or convalescent COVID-19. The rearrangement uses TRBV4-1 and TRBJ1-6; D is unresolved. The material sequenced was peripheral blood. Written as DNA, the CDR3 is TGCGCCAGCAGCTACGGGGAAACCTATAATTCACCCCTCCACTTT. Protein product: CASSYGETYNSPLHF.